A selection of T cell receptor beta chains follows, all from one sample in a study of CD8 T cells in ankylosing spondylitis. From the 5' RACE reads, TCRdb called clonotypes with MiXCR, one entry per CDR3 protein. The profile shows 200,000 to 300,000 distinct CDR3 sequences, 20% to 30% of them singletons. The sequenced sample was blood, either unsorted or a sorted T cell fraction (not recorded which). These receptors all come from a male donor with ankylosing spondylitis or in good health (not recorded which). Both conserved end residues are part of each CDR3. D genes are given only for firm matches. Clone size is given for some rows only: seen once, a few or many times, or a class if the clone is expanded.

size	D	V	J	DNA	CDR3
few	NA	TRBV20-1	TRBJ1-6	TGCAGTGCTAGAGACACGGTTAATTCACCCCTCCACTTT	CSARDTVNSPLHF
once	NA	TRBV10-1	TRBJ2-1	TGCGCCAGACCTCCGTATGGGGGGTACCCTTACAATGAGCAGTTCTTC	CARPPYGGYPYNEQFF
NA	NA	TRBV12-3/TRBV12-4	TRBJ2-5	TGTGCCAGCAGTTTTGGTCGTGGAGAGACCCAGTACTTC	CASSFGRGETQYF
NA	NA	TRBV27	TRBJ1-6	TGTGCCAGCAGTTGGGAGGGTACTAATTCACCCCTCCACTTT	CASSWEGTNSPLHF
few	NA	TRBV18	TRBJ2-3	TGTGCCAGCTCCCCCGGGACAACGTACACAGATACGCAGTATTTT	CASSPGTTYTDTQYF
few	NA	TRBV12-3/TRBV12-4	TRBJ1-1	TGTGCCAGCAGTCCCGCGGGGGGCGCGTGGAACACTGAAGCTTTCTTT	CASSPAGGAWNTEAFF
many	NA	TRBV3-1	TRBJ2-2	TGTGCCAGCAGCTACCGACAGAGCAACGGGGAGCTGTTTTTT	CASSYRQSNGELFF
many	NA	TRBV12-3/TRBV12-4	TRBJ2-3	TGTGCCATCAGGACAGTTTCTAGCACAGATACGCAGTATTTT	CAIRTVSSTDTQYF
NA	NA	TRBV6-6	TRBJ2-7	TGTGCCAGCAGTTACCCAGAGGGATACGAGCAGTACTTC	CASSYPEGYEQYF
many	TRBD2	TRBV6-4	TRBJ2-4	TGTGCCAGCAGACTCGGGGGGGACCTAGGAGCCAAAAACATTCAGTACTTC	CASRLGGDLGAKNIQYF